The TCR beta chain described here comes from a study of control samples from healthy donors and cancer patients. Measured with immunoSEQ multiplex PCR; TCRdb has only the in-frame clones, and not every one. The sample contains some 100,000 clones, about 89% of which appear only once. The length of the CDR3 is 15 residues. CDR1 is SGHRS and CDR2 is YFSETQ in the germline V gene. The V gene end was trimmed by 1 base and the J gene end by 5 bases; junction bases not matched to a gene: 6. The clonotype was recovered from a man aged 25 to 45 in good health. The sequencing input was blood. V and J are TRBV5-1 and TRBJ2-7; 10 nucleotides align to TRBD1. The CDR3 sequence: CASSLRGQGVNEQYF. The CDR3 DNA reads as TGCGCCAGCAGCTTGAGAGGACAGGGGGTAAACGAGCAGTACTTC.